Below are 4 T cell receptor beta chains sequenced from a single sample in a study of technical replicates of blood from several donors. Sequencing used immunoSEQ multiplex PCR; TCRdb keeps in-frame clones, though not all of them. The profile shows about 84,000 clones, 97% of them singletons. Sequenced input: T cells isolated from PBMCs. The receptor set was obtained from a human donor in good health.

This chain joins TRBV28 and TRBJ1-1, with D hard to call. V was cut by 8 bases and J by 10 bases, with 20 bases left in between. The CDR3 has 13 amino acids. CDR1 and CDR2 from the germline V gene are MDHEN and SYDVKM. The CDR3 region is CASLPRGRVSAFF. The CDR3, as DNA: TGTGCCAGCCTCCCCCGAGGGAGGGTGTCAGCTTTCTTT.

The rearrangement links TRBV5-6 to TRBJ1-3, with D perhaps matching TRBD1 (5 bases). There are 13 residues in the CDR3. Deletions cut 2 bases from V and 3 bases from J, with 6 bases between. Germline values: CDR1 SGHDT, CDR2 YYEEEE. The CDR3 reads CASSLGDGNTIYF. DNA of the CDR3: TGTGCCAGCAGCTTAGGGGATGGAAACACCATATATTTT.

This chain connects TRBV5-4 to TRBJ2-7, with 7 bases aligning to TRBD2. The CDR3 contains 15 residues. CDR1 SGHNT and CDR2 YYREEE come from the germline V gene (reference sequence). V gave up 0 bases and J gave up 5 bases; unmatched junction bases: 8. The CDR3 loop is CASSLAGGGPHEQYF. The CDR3 DNA reads TGTGCCAGCAGCTTGGCCGGGGGAGGGCCCCACGAGCAGTACTTC.

CDR3 bases: TGCGCCAGCAGTGAAAAGAGCGGGAGGATCTACAATGAGCAGTTCTTC. Its protein product is CASSEKSGRIYNEQFF. This rearrangement joins TRBV10-2 to TRBJ2-1; 9 nucleotides align to TRBD2. The CDR3 length is 16 residues. Per the germline V gene, CDR1 is WSHSY and CDR2 is SAAADI. V gave up 3 bases and J gave up 3 bases; unmatched junction bases: 6.